This is a list of T cell receptor beta chains from one sample in a study of blood T cell repertoires in COVID-19. Using immunoSEQ multiplex PCR, the repertoire was profiled, and TCRdb retains in-frame clones only, with some absent. The sample carries approximately 200,000 clones, approximately 85% recorded once. Source material: peripheral blood. Receptors were obtained from a man between 35 and 55 years old with acute or convalescent COVID-19. The CDR3 runs from the conserved cysteine through the conserved F or W. A D gene is named only where the DNA matches it firmly. Clone size appears in some rows only: once, few, many, or a class for an expanded clone.

D gene	V gene	J gene	clone size	CDR3 DNA	CDR3 protein
-	TRBV13	TRBJ2-1	-	TGTGCCAGCAGCTTAGGATCAGCTAGCTCCTACAATGAGCAGTTCTTC	CASSLGSASSYNEQFF
TRBD1	TRBV7-8	TRBJ1-1	-	TGTGCCAGCAGCTTAAGAGGAGGGGACAGCAACACTGAAGCTTTCTTT	CASSLRGGDSNTEAFF
-	TRBV10-1	TRBJ1-1	-	TGCGCCAGCAGTGAGAATAGGGGTAGGAACACTGAAGCTTTCTTT	CASSENRGRNTEAFF
-	TRBV6-5	TRBJ2-1	-	TGTGCCAGCGCGGGTGGGTCACGAGGGGGCAATGAGCAGTTCTTC	CASAGGSRGGNEQFF
TRBD1	TRBV2	TRBJ2-1	-	TGTGCCAGCAGTCGGGACAGGGGGGGCCTCAATGAGCAGTTCTTC	CASSRDRGGLNEQFF
-	TRBV27	TRBJ1-1	few	TGTGCCAGCAGTTTCATCCCCGGGACAGAAGCTTTCTTT	CASSFIPGTEAFF
-	TRBV3-1/TRBV3-2	TRBJ2-4	-	TGTGCCAGCAGCCAAGATATGGCCGTAGCCAAAAACATTCAGTACTTC	CASSQDMAVAKNIQYF
-	TRBV9	TRBJ1-3	-	TGTGCCAGCAGCGTAGGTGGAGGGAACACCATATATTTT	CASSVGGGNTIYF
-	TRBV7-2	TRBJ1-2	once	TGTGCCAGCAGCTTAGGGTTCAGGGGAGGGTATGGCTACACCTTC	CASSLGFRGGYGYTF
TRBD2	TRBV11-1	TRBJ2-1	once	TGTGCCAGCAGCATGGGACTAGCGGGGGGTAATGAGCAGTTCTTC	CASSMGLAGGNEQFF
-	TRBV12-2	TRBJ2-7	once	TGTGCAAGTCGCTTGTCGGTGGAGCAGTACTTC	CASRLSVEQYF